This T cell receptor beta chain is from a study of neoadjuvant anti-PD-1 for oral cavity cancer. Background on the study: Around day 43, patients without progression received a fourth nivolumab dose before surgery.

Survey sequencing of tumors mostly used 4 to 5 ug DNA, two replicates. This table comes from immunoSEQ multiplex PCR, and its TCRdb copy is limited to in-frame clones, with some not included. The sample gives about 12,000 clones, under 60% of which show up once; 10% to 15% is in the top ten. Germline lookup yields CDR1 GTSNPN and CDR2 SVGIG (reference sequence). This CDR3 is 12 amino acids long. Trimming left V 4 bases short and J 4 bases short, with 8 bases between. This clone was seen only a few times. Its antigen remains unidentified. Whole-study findings and limits: Post-treatment tumors with larger preexisting clones showed more shrinkage.

This chain uses TRBV30 with TRBJ2-1; D unresolved. Source: tumor tissue, taken before nivolumab (anti-PD-1) treatment. The source of this sequence is a person between 40 and 80 years old with oral cavity squamous cell carcinoma. The CDR3: CAWMIGYNEQFF. The CDR3 nucleotides are TGTGCCTGGATGATAGGGTACAATGAGCAGTTCTTC.